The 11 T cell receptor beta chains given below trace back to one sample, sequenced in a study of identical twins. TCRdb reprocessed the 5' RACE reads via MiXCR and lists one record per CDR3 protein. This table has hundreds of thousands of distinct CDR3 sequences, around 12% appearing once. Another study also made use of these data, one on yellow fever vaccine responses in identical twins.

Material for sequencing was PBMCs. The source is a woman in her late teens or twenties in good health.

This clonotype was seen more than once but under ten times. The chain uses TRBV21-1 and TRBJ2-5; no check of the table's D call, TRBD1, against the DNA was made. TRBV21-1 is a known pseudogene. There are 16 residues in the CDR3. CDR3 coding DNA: TGTGCCAGCAGCAAAGGAACCGACAGGGCTGGGGAGACCCAGTACTTC. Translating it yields CASSKGTDRAGETQYF.

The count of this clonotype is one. The CDR3 region has the DNA TGCAGCGGGACCGGTGTCGAACTGAACACTGAAGCTTTCTTT. This sequence encodes CSGTGVELNTEAFF. The chain combines TRBV29-1 with TRBJ1-1; D call uncertain. Germline V CDR1 and CDR2: SQVTM, ANQGSEA. V was cut by 7 bases and J by 0 bases, with 15 bases left in between. The CDR3 covers 14 residues.

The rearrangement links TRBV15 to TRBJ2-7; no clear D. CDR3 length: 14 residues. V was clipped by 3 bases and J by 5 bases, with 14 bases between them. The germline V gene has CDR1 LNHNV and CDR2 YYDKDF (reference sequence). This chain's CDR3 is CATSRAEQVNEQYF. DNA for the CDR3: TGTGCCACCAGCAGGGCTGAGCAGGTAAACGAGCAGTACTTC.

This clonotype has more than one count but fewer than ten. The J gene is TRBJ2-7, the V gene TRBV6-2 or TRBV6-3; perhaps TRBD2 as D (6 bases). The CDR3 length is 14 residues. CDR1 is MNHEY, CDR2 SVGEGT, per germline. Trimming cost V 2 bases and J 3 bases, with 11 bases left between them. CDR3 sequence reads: CASSYAGPNYEQYF. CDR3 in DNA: TGTGCCAGCAGTTACGCGGGGCCTAACTACGAGCAGTACTTC.

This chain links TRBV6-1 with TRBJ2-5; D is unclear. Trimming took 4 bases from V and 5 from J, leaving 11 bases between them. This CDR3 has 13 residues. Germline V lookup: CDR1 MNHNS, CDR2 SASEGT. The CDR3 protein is CASSGGGMETQYF. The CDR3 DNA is TGTGCCAGCAGTGGCGGCGGCATGGAGACCCAGTACTTC.

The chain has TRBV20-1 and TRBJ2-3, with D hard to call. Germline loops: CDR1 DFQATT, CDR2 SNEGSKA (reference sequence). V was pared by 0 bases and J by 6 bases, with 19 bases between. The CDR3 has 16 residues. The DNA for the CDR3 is TGCAGTGCTAGAGAATCTCTAACGGAAATCTTGGATACGCAGTATTTT. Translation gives CSARESLTEILDTQYF.

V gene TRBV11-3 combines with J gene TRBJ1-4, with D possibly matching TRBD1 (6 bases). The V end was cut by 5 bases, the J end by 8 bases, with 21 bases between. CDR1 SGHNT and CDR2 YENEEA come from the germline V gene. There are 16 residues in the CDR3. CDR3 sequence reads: CASSVTALTGKEKLFF. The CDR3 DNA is TGTGCCAGCAGCGTAACCGCGTTAACAGGGAAGGAAAAACTGTTTTTT.

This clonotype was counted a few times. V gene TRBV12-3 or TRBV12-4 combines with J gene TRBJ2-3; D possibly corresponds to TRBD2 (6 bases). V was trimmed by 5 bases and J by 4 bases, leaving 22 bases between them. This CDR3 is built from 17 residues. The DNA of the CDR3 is TGTGCCAGCAGTCTCCACCGGGGGACGCTAGGATCAGATACGCAGTATTTT. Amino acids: CASSLHRGTLGSDTQYF.

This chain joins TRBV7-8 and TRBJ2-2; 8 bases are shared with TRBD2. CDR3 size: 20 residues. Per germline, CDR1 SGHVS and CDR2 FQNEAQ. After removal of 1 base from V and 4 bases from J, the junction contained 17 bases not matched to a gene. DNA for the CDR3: TGTGCCAGCAGCTTAGTCTTTCAACGGGAGGGGCGCACGGGCACCGGGGAGCTGTTTTTT. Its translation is CASSLVFQREGRTGTGELFF. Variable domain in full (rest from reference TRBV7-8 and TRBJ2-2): GAGVSQSPRYKVAKRGQDVALRCDPISGHVSLFWYQQALGQGPEFLTYFQNEAQLDKSGLPSDRFFAERPEGSVSTLKIQRTQQEDSAVYLCASSLVFQREGRTGTGELFFGEGSRLTVL.

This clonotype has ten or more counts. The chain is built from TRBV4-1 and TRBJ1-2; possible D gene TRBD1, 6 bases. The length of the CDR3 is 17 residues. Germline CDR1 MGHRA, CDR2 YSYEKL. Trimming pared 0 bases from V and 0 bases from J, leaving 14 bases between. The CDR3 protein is CASSQDLGNRANYGYTF. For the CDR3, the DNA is TGCGCCAGCAGCCAAGATCTCGGGAACAGGGCTAACTATGGCTACACCTTC.

Here the CDR3 DNA reads TGTGCCAGCAGTTCTCGGACTAGCGGGGACTACAATGAGCAGTTCTTC. Protein: CASSSRTSGDYNEQFF. V gene TRBV12-3 or TRBV12-4 combines with J gene TRBJ2-1, with 12 bases lining up with TRBD2. V was clipped by 4 bases and J by 3 bases; unmatched bases: 4. The CDR3 runs to 16 residues.